The 21 T cell receptor beta chains listed next were all sequenced from one sample in a study of cytomegalovirus exposure and HLA in healthy donors. The PCR employed 60 Vbeta primers together with 13 Jbeta primers. The assay was immunoSEQ multiplex PCR, and TCRdb's table has in-frame clones only and misses some. The sample contains about 110,000 clones, 70% to 80% of which appear only once. What was sequenced was PBMCs. These receptors came from a man in his fifties or sixties in good health and CMV-seronegative.

The chain's CDR3 is CASSPRGWSSYEQYV. Here the CDR3 DNA reads TGTGCCAGCAGCCCCCGGGGGTGGAGCTCCTACGAGCAGTACGTC. This rearrangement joins TRBV14 to TRBJ2-7, with TRBD2 as a possible D gene (6 bases). The CDR3 loop spans 15 amino acids. V lost 4 bases and J lost 0, with 13 bases in between. Germline lookup yields CDR1 SGHDN and CDR2 FVKESK.

This clone was counted a few times. The chain uses TRBV10-3 and TRBJ1-1; TRBD1 matches 8 bases. CDR3 length: 13 amino acids. CDR1 ENHRY and CDR2 SYGVKD come from the germline V gene. The junction had 5 bases not matched to a gene; V was cut back by 7 bases and J by 4 bases. CDR3 region: CAITPGQATEAFF. The DNA of the CDR3 is TGTGCCATCACTCCGGGACAGGCCACTGAAGCTTTCTTT.

The chain carries TRBV20-1 and TRBJ1-1; TRBD1 agrees at 7 bases. CDR1 DFQATT and CDR2 SNEGSKA come from the germline V gene (reference sequence). Trimming cost V 6 bases and J 3 bases; bases outside gene matches: 1. The length of the CDR3 is 11 residues. The DNA for the CDR3 is TGCAGTGCCAGGGGGGACACTGAAGCTTTCTTT. Protein product: CSARGDTEAFF.

This chain joins TRBV5-6 and TRBJ2-1, with D maybe TRBD1 (5 bases). Germline V CDR1 and CDR2: SGHDT, YYEEEE. The CDR3 totals 16 residues. Deletions cut 3 bases from V and 4 bases from J, with 17 bases between. CDR3 residues: CASSYEVLAGYNEQFF. As DNA, the CDR3 is TGTGCCAGCAGCTACGAAGTCCTCGCAGGGTACAATGAGCAGTTCTTC. The complete variable domain, with remaining parts taken from reference TRBV5-6 and TRBJ2-1, reads DAGVTQSPTHLIKTRGQQVTLRCSPKSGHDTVSWYQQALGQGPQFIFQYYEEEERQRGNFPDRFSGHQFPNYSSELNVNALLLGDSALYLCASSYEVLAGYNEQFFGPGTRLTVL.

The chain uses TRBV5-1 and TRBJ1-2, with a weak D call TRBD1 (5 bases). CDR1 SGHRS and CDR2 YFSETQ come from the germline V gene. Trimming took 4 bases from V and 6 from J, leaving 13 bases between them. This CDR3 is 13 amino acids long. CDR3 sequence: CASSDLQVDGYTF. CDR3 DNA sequence: TGCGCCAGCAGCGATCTACAGGTCGATGGCTACACCTTC.

This clone was counted a single time. The chain uses TRBV5-1 and TRBJ1-4; TRBD1 is a possible D gene (6 bases). The CDR3 covers 16 residues. Trimming took 3 bases from V and 6 from J, leaving 18 bases between them. The germline V gene has CDR1 SGHRS and CDR2 YFSETQ. The CDR3 DNA reads as TGCGCCAGCAGCTCAACCGGCCCAGGGGCCTATGAAAAACTGTTTTTT. Translation: CASSSTGPGAYEKLFF.

The rearrangement joins TRBV5-6 to TRBJ2-2, with a tentative D call TRBD2 (5 bases). The V end was cut by 2 bases, the J end by 8 bases, with 22 bases between. The CDR3 runs 17 residues. Germline V gives CDR1 SGHDT, CDR2 YYEEEE. The CDR3 DNA reads as TGTGCCAGCAGCTTTTCAAAATATCGTCGGGGAAGGGGGGAGCTGTTTTTT. Encoded protein: CASSFSKYRRGRGELFF.

This CDR3 is CASRDRTSGGAGETQYF. DNA of the CDR3: TGTGCCAGCAGAGATCGGACTAGCGGGGGGGCAGGGGAGACCCAGTACTTC. The rearrangement joins TRBV11-2 to TRBJ2-5; 15 bases match TRBD2. Germline loops: CDR1 SGHAT, CDR2 FQNNGV. The V segment lost 6 bases and the J segment 5 bases; nucleotides outside the gene matches: 10. The CDR3 has 17 amino acids.

In its sample, this clone ranks as medium-sized. The rearrangement uses TRBV7-9 and TRBJ2-7, with a weak D call TRBD1 (5 bases). Germline-derived CDR1 and CDR2 are SEHNR and FQNEAQ (reference sequence). Trimming removed 5 bases from V and 7 bases from J, with 9 bases in between. CDR3 length: 11 residues. Here the CDR3 DNA reads TGTGCCAGCAGCCCGCGGACAGAGCAGTACTTC. It codes for CASSPRTEQYF.

This clone appeared a single time. This chain connects TRBV7-2 to TRBJ2-4; TRBD2 agrees at 14 bases. Germline V gene data show CDR1 as SGHTA and CDR2 as FQGNSA. Trimming cost V 4 bases and J 3 bases; bases outside gene matches: 5. There are 17 residues in the CDR3. The CDR3 DNA reads as TGTGCCAGCAGCTCGGGACTAGCGGGGGAAGGCAAAAACATTCAGTACTTC. Protein product: CASSSGLAGEGKNIQYF.

The J gene is TRBJ2-3, the V gene TRBV6-6; 7 bases match TRBD1. Losses at the gene ends were 6 bases for V and 5 bases for J; bases not matched to a gene: 5. The germline V gene has CDR1 MNHNY and CDR2 SVGAGI (reference sequence). This CDR3 is built from 13 residues. The CDR3 DNA follows: TGTGCCAGCAGCAAGGGGGCCGGAGATACGCAGTATTTT. Protein: CASSKGAGDTQYF.

This sequence joins TRBV7-9 and TRBJ1-1; 7 nucleotides line up with TRBD1. Germline V gene lookup returns CDR1 SEHNR and CDR2 FQNEAQ (reference sequence). V trimming: 4 bases; J trimming: 3 bases; junction bases outside the gene matches: 5. There are 14 residues in the CDR3. CDR3 protein: CASSSQGVDTEAFF. CDR3 DNA: TGTGCCAGCAGCTCCCAGGGGGTTGACACTGAAGCTTTCTTT.

The V and J genes are TRBV29-1 and TRBJ1-2, with 8 positions matching TRBD1. From germline, CDR1 is SQVTM and CDR2 ANQGSEA. The CDR3 contains 14 residues. Trimming cost V 8 bases and J 5 bases; bases outside gene matches: 13. This chain's CDR3 is CSTGTGPYPYGYTF. CDR3 DNA: TGCAGCACTGGGACAGGTCCTTATCCGTATGGCTACACCTTC. Full variable domain (missing parts from reference TRBV29-1 and TRBJ1-2): SAVISQKPSRDICQRGTSLTIQCQVDSQVTMMFWYRQQPGQSLTLIATANQGSEATYESGFVIDKFPISRPNLTFSTLTVSNMSPEDSSIYLCSTGTGPYPYGYTFGSGTRLTVV.

V is TRBV6-6 and J is TRBJ2-1; maybe TRBD1 (5 bases). The CDR3 runs 15 residues. Trimming removed 6 bases at V and 0 bases at J, with 12 bases between. Germline assignment: CDR1 MNHNY and CDR2 SVGAGI (reference sequence). DNA of the CDR3: TGTGCCAGCAGCTTTGGGGCCCTCTCCTACAATGAGCAGTTCTTC. Protein: CASSFGALSYNEQFF.

V usage is TRBV13 and J usage is TRBJ1-4, with 7 positions matching TRBD1. Germline loops: CDR1 PRHDT, CDR2 FYEKMQ (reference sequence). The length of the CDR3 is 14 residues. After removal of 5 bases from V and 4 bases from J, the junction contained 4 bases not matched to a gene. The CDR3 sequence is CASSLRGYNEKLFF. The CDR3 bases are TGTGCCAGCAGCCTCAGGGGGTATAATGAAAAACTGTTTTTT.

The chain employs TRBV20-1 and TRBJ1-2, with D uncertain. Trimming took off 0 bases at V and 5 bases at J, with 4 bases between the two ends. Germline values: CDR1 DFQATT, CDR2 SNEGSKA (reference sequence). CDR3 length: 11 amino acids. The chain's CDR3 is CSARDLYGYTF. Written as DNA, the CDR3 is TGCAGTGCTAGAGACCTGTATGGCTACACCTTC.

The chain recombines TRBV5-1 with TRBJ2-2; 11 bases are shared with TRBD2. Trimming cost V 2 bases and J 6 bases; bases outside gene matches: 3. The CDR3 covers 15 residues. Germline CDR1 reads SGHRS; CDR2 reads YFSETQ. This CDR3 reads CASSFTSGGPGELFF. The CDR3 region has the DNA TGCGCCAGCAGCTTCACTAGCGGGGGCCCCGGGGAGCTGTTTTTT.

The genes are TRBV29-1 and TRBJ2-4; 8 nucleotides match TRBD1. This CDR3 spans 17 amino acids. With 3 bases clipped from V and 1 base from J, the junction kept 11 bases outside the gene matches. Germline CDR1 reads SQVTM; CDR2 reads ANQGSEA. CDR3 protein: CSVDTGGPIGAKNIQYF. The CDR3 DNA reads as TGCAGCGTTGATACAGGGGGTCCTATAGGGGCCAAAAACATTCAGTACTTC.

V usage is TRBV2 and J usage is TRBJ2-1, with TRBD1 matching 7 bases. The trim removed 7 bases at V and 4 bases at J, leaving 7 bases unmatched. Germline assignment: CDR1 SNHLY and CDR2 FYNNEI. This CDR3 has 14 amino acids. The CDR3 DNA reads as TGTGCCAGCAAACGGGACAGTCGATACAATGAGCAGTTCTTC. This sequence encodes CASKRDSRYNEQFF.

The CDR3 here is CASSLVREEGRNTIYF. The CDR3 DNA follows: TGTGCCAGCAGCTTGGTTCGGGAAGAAGGAAGAAACACCATATATTTT. The rearrangement joins TRBV5-6 to TRBJ1-3; D unresolved. Germline-derived CDR1 and CDR2 are SGHDT and YYEEEE. The CDR3 extends over 16 amino acids. V was trimmed by 0 bases and J by 5 bases, leaving 15 bases between them.

This clone occurred a few times. Relative to the germline gene, one junction end is altered; a read error may explain this. The chain carries TRBV5-6 and TRBJ1-1; D not certain. The CDR3 length is 13 residues. The germline V gene has CDR1 SGHDT and CDR2 YYEEEE. The CDR3 reads CASSFWRNTKAFF. The CDR3 nucleotides read TGTGCCAGCAGCTTCTGGAGGAACACTAAAGCTTTCTTT.